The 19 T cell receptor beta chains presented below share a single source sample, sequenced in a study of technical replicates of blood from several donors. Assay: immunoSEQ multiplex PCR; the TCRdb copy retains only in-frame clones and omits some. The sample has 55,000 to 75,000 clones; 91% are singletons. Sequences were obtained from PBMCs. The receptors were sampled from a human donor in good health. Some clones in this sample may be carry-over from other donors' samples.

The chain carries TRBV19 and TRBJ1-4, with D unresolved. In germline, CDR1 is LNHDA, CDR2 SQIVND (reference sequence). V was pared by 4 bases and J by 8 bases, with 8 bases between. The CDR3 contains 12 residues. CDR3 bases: TGTGCCAGTAGTAATGTAGCAGAAAAACTGTTTTTT. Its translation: CASSNVAEKLFF.

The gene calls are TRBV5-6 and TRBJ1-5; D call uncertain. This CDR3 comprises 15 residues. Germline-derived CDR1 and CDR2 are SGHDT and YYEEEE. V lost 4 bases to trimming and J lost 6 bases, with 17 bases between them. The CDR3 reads CASSPRRAIGQPQHF. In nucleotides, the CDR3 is TGTGCCAGCAGCCCTAGGAGGGCCATAGGTCAGCCCCAGCATTTT.

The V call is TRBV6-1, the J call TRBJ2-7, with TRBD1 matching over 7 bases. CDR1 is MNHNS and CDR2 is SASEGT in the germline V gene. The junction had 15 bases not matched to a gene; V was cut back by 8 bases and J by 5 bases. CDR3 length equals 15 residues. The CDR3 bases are TGTGCCAGCGTTACCGGGACAGCTGAAGTCAACGAGCAGTACTTC. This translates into CASVTGTAEVNEQYF.

CDR3 region: CASRGQTEYYGYTF. The CDR3 nucleotides read TGTGCCAGCAGGGGTCAAACAGAATACTATGGCTACACCTTC. The V call is TRBV2, the J call TRBJ1-2; no clear D. The CDR3 has 14 residues. V shed 6 bases and J shed 3 bases, with 14 bases lying between them. Germline V gene data show CDR1 as SNHLY and CDR2 as FYNNEI.

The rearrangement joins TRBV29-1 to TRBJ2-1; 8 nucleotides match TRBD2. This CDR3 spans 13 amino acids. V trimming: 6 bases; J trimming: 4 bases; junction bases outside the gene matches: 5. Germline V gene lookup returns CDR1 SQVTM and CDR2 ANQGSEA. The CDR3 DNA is TGCAGCGTGACTAGCGCGCTTTACAATGAGCAGTTCTTC. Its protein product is CSVTSALYNEQFF.

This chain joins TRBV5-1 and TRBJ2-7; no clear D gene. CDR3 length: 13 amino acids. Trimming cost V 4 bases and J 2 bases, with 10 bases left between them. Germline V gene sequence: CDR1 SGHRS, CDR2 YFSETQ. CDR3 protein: CASSRSGTYEQYF. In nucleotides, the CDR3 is TGCGCCAGCAGCAGATCGGGTACCTACGAGCAGTACTTC.

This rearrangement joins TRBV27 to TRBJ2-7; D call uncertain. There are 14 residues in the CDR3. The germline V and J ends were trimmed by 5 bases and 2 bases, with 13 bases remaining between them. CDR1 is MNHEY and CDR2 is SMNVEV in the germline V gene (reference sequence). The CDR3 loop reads CASSKDGPAYEQYF. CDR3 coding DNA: TGTGCCAGCAGTAAAGATGGCCCCGCCTACGAGCAGTACTTC.

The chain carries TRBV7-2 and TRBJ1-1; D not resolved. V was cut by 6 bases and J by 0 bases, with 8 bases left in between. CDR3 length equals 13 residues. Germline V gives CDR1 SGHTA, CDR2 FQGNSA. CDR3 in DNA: TGTGCCAGCAGACCAGCGCTGAACACTGAAGCTTTCTTT. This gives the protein CASRPALNTEAFF.

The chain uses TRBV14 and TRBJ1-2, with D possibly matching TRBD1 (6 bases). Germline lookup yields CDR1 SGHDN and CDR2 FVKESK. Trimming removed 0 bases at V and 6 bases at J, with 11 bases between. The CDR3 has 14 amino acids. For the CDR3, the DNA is TGTGCCAGCAGCCAAGATCGGGGGGCTCATGGCTACACCTTC. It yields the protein CASSQDRGAHGYTF.

CDR3 region: CASSWLAGVGIDTQYF. The DNA of the CDR3 is TGTGCCAGCAGTTGGTTAGCGGGAGTCGGTATAGATACGCAGTATTTT. This rearrangement joins TRBV2 to TRBJ2-3; 9 bases are a match to TRBD2. With 5 bases clipped from V and 5 bases from J, the junction kept 11 bases outside the gene matches. Germline V CDR1 and CDR2: SNHLY, FYNNEI. The CDR3 is 16 residues long.

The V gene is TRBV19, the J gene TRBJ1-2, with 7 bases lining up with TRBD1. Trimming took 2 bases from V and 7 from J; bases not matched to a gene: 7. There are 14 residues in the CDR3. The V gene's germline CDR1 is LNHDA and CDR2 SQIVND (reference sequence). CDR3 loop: CASSISAGGIGYTF. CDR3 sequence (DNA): TGTGCCAGTAGTATATCAGCAGGGGGGATTGGCTACACCTTC.

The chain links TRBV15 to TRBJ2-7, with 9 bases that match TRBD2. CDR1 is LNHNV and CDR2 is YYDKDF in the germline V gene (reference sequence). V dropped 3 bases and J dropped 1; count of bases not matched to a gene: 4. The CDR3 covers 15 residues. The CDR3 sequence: CATSRMLAGSYEQYF. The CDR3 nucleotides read TGTGCCACCAGCAGGATGCTAGCGGGGTCCTACGAGCAGTACTTC.

The CDR3 coding sequence is TGTGCCAGCAGCTCCAACCCCCGACACGAAGAGACCCAGTACTTC. Amino acids: CASSSNPRHEETQYF. The V call is TRBV7-9, the J call TRBJ2-5; D is unresolved. Trimming cost V 4 bases and J 3 bases, with 15 bases left between them. Per germline, CDR1 SEHNR and CDR2 FQNEAQ (reference sequence). The CDR3 consists of 15 residues.

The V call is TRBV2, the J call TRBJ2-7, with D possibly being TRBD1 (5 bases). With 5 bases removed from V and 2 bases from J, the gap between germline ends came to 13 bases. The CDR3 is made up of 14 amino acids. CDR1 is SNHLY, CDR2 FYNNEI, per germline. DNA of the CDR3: TGTGCCAGCAGTCCTGGTCAGGGTCCCTACGAGCAGTACTTC. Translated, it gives CASSPGQGPYEQYF.

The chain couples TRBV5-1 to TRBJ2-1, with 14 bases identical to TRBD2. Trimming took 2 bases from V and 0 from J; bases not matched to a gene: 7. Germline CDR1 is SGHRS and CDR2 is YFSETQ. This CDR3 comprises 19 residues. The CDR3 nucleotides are TGCGCCAGCAGCTTTGGACTAGCGGGGGGCCTGAGCTCCTACAATGAGCAGTTCTTC. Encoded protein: CASSFGLAGGLSSYNEQFF. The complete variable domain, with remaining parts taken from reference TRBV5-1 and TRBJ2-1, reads KAGVTQTPRYLIKTRGQQVTLSCSPISGHRSVSWYQQTPGQGLQFLFEYFSETQRNKGNFPGRFSGRQFSNSRSEMNVSTLELGDSALYLCASSFGLAGGLSSYNEQFFGPGTRLTVL.

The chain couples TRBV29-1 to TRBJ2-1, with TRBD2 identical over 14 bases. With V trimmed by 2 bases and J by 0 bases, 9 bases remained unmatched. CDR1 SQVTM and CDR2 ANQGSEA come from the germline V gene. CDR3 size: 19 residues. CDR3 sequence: CSVEPGTSGSRVSYNEQFF. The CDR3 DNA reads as TGCAGCGTTGAACCCGGGACTAGCGGGAGTCGGGTCTCCTACAATGAGCAGTTCTTC.

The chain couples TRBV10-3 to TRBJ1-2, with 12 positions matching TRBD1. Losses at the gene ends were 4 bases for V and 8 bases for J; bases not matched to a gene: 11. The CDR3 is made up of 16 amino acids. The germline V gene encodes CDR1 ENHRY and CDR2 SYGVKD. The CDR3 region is CAISGSPGQGAEGYTF. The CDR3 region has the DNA TGTGCCATCAGTGGATCACCGGGACAGGGGGCCGAGGGCTACACCTTC.

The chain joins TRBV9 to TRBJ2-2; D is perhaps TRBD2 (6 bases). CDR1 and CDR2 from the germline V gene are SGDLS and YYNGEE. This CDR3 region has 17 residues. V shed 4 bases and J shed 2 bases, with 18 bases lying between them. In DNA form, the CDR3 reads TGTGCCAGCAGCCCGGTTTCGGGGGTGATAAACACCGGGGAGCTGTTTTTT. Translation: CASSPVSGVINTGELFF.

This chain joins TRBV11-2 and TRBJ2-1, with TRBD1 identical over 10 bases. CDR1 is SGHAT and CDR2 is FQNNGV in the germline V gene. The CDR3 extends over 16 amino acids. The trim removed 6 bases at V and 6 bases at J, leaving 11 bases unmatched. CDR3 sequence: CASRAVPGDRGNEQFF. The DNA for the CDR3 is TGTGCCAGCAGGGCCGTCCCTGGGGACAGGGGCAATGAGCAGTTCTTC.